These 10 T cell receptor beta chains were all obtained from the same sample, sequenced in a study of T-cell reconstitution after alpha-beta-depleted transplantation in children. As it was prepared, the TCRbeta library received unique molecular identifiers. One entry per CDR3 protein results from TCRdb running MiXCR on the PCR reads. The table shows around 530,000 distinct CDR3 sequences, with 30% to 35% occurring only once. The sample here was PBMCs from the stem cell graft donor, taken from the stem cell graft. Receptors originate from a human donor who donated a stem cell graft to a child with aplastic anemia.

This clonotype was observed a handful of times. V and J are TRBV7-2 and TRBJ2-3; 9 positions match TRBD1. Looked up from germline, CDR1 is SGHTA and CDR2 is FQGNSA. V was pared by 6 bases and J by 4 bases, with 5 bases of the junction left unmatched. The CDR3 loop spans 14 amino acids. The CDR3 DNA sequence: TGTGCCAGCAGAGCCGGGACAGGGTCAGATACGCAGTATTTT. This gives the protein CASRAGTGSDTQYF.

This chain links TRBV12-3 or TRBV12-4 with TRBJ2-2; perhaps TRBD2 as D (6 bases). CDR3 size: 13 residues. The V gene lost 3 bases and the J gene lost 7 bases, with 9 bases spanning the gap. Written as DNA, the CDR3 is TGTGCCAGCAGTTTGGGGGGAAACGGGGAGCTGTTTTTT. Amino acid sequence: CASSLGGNGELFF.

This clonotype appeared a few times. V and J are TRBV6-5 and TRBJ2-3; D not resolved. Germline V gene data show CDR1 as MNHEY and CDR2 as SVGAGI. The V gene lost 0 bases and the J gene lost 2 bases, with 9 bases spanning the gap. The CDR3 covers 15 residues. The CDR3 bases are TGTGCCAGCAGTTACTCGTACGACACCACAGATACGCAGTATTTT. This translates into CASSYSYDTTDTQYF.

This clonotype was detected a few times. The V and J genes are TRBV6-2 or TRBV6-3 and TRBJ1-2; no definite D call. Germline loops: CDR1 MNHEY, CDR2 SVGEGT. The ends were cut back, 6 bases at V and 7 bases at J, with 15 bases in the middle. The CDR3 loop spans 13 amino acids. The CDR3 region is CASSYNEAAGYTF. The DNA for the CDR3 is TGTGCCAGCAGCTACAACGAGGCGGCTGGCTACACCTTC.

The rearrangement links TRBV12-3 or TRBV12-4 to TRBJ2-2, with 9 positions matching TRBD2. The CDR3 length is 16 residues. The J segment lost 6 bases and the V segment lost 3 bases, leaving 8 bases of the junction unmatched. The CDR3 region has the DNA TGTGCCAGCAGTTTGTCCCTAGCGGGATTTCCCGGGGAGCTGTTTTTT. This sequence encodes CASSLSLAGFPGELFF.

The chain recombines TRBV30 with TRBJ1-6, with D perhaps matching TRBD1 (6 bases). The CDR3 consists of 15 residues. Germline V gives CDR1 GTSNPN, CDR2 SVGIG (reference sequence). The germline V and J ends were trimmed by 3 bases and 6 bases, with 15 bases remaining between them. The CDR3 DNA is TGTGCCTGGAGAGTTACAGGGTCTCGTAATTCACCCCTCCACTTT. This codes for CAWRVTGSRNSPLHF.

This chain links TRBV4-1 with TRBJ1-5; unclear D gene. The CDR3 has 16 residues. The germline V gene has CDR1 MGHRA and CDR2 YSYEKL. V was cut by 5 bases and J by 0 bases, with 14 bases left in between. The CDR3 here is CASSETREYSNQPQHF. CDR3 nucleotides: TGCGCCAGCAGCGAAACCCGGGAGTATAGCAATCAGCCCCAGCATTTT.

This clonotype was observed a few times. The CDR3 here is CASSVGDSRAYEQYF. Here the CDR3 DNA reads TGTGCCAGCAGCGTAGGGGACAGTAGGGCCTACGAGCAGTACTTC. The chain carries TRBV9 and TRBJ2-7; 7 positions match TRBD1. CDR3 length: 15 amino acids. The V gene's germline CDR1 is SGDLS and CDR2 YYNGEE. Trimming removed 0 bases from V and 2 bases from J; junction bases left unmatched: 5.

CDR3 protein: CSAPRTDTQYF. In DNA, the CDR3 is TGCAGTGCCCCCCGCACAGATACGCAGTATTTT. This chain links TRBV20-1 with TRBJ2-3; no definite D call. Germline V gives CDR1 DFQATT, CDR2 SNEGSKA (reference sequence). V was cut by 6 bases and J by 1 base, with 5 bases left in between. This CDR3 has 11 amino acids.

This clonotype was observed many times. V usage is TRBV28 and J usage is TRBJ2-7, with a weak D call TRBD1 (6 bases). Germline V gene lookup returns CDR1 MDHEN and CDR2 SYDVKM. The CDR3 extends over 16 amino acids. V lost 6 bases, J lost 3 bases, and 21 bases lay in between. CDR3 sequence: CASSRSNRVWDYEQYF. The CDR3 DNA reads as TGTGCCAGCAGCCGATCGAACAGGGTTTGGGACTACGAGCAGTACTTC.